Each of the 9 T cell receptor beta chains below was sequenced from the same sample in a study of T cell responses to AZD1222 COVID-19 vaccine (dated by TCRdb to the early 2020s). The library was built by means of the immunoSEQ multiplex PCR assay. The table was pulled from immuneACCESS by TCRdb, which kept in-frame rearrangements only. Such tables lose some clones; where checked, under half of the loss comes from unresolved V genes, and the rest has no known cause. Within this sample are about 140,000 clones, with around 90% of them counted one time only. Approximately 5.9% of the sample lies in the top ten. The meaning of the sample's time point label: about 28 days (+/-7) after the second vaccine dose. The source material was peripheral blood, sampled 28 days after the second AZD1222 dose. These TCRs come from an adult who received the AZD1222 COVID-19 vaccine.

The chain links TRBV6-5 to TRBJ1-2; TRBD1 is a possible D gene (6 bases). V was pared by 3 bases and J by 4 bases, with 15 bases between. The CDR3 extends over 15 amino acids. Looked up from germline, CDR1 is MNHEY and CDR2 is SVGAGI. The CDR3 region has the DNA TGTGCCAGCAGTTATGGGACATTCGGGGCCTATGGCTACACCTTC. It codes for CASSYGTFGAYGYTF.

This clone occurred once. V usage is TRBV6-5 and J usage is TRBJ1-2; TRBD1 is a possible D gene (6 bases). V was cut by 4 bases and J by 8 bases, with 17 bases left in between. Germline CDR1 MNHEY, CDR2 SVGAGI. The CDR3 covers 14 residues. The CDR3 DNA sequence: TGTGCCAGCAGTTCCCGTCCCACAGGGAACGGCTACACCTTC. Translated, it gives CASSSRPTGNGYTF.

The rearrangement links TRBV28 to TRBJ2-7; D remains ambiguous. The CDR3 has 14 amino acids. Germline V gene sequence: CDR1 MDHEN, CDR2 SYDVKM. Between the trimmed V and J ends, which lost 7 bases and 1 base, there was a span of 14 bases. DNA of the CDR3: TGTGCCAGCACCGACTTCGACTCTTCCTACGAGCAGTACTTC. Translation gives CASTDFDSSYEQYF.

The chain has TRBV11-2 and TRBJ2-7; TRBD2 matches 11 bases. The CDR3 spans 17 residues. V lost 0 bases, J lost 1 base, and 5 bases stayed unmatched. Per the germline V gene, CDR1 is SGHAT and CDR2 is FQNNGV. The CDR3 bases are TGTGCCAGCAGCTTAGACCGCACTAGCGGGGGTTCCTACGAGCAGTACTTC. It encodes CASSLDRTSGGSYEQYF. The variable domain in full, with the rest retrieved from reference TRBV11-2 and TRBJ2-7, is EAGVAQSPRYKIIEKRQSVAFWCNPISGHATLYWYQQILGQGPKLLIQFQNNGVVDDSQLPKDRFSAERLKGVDSTLKIQPAKLEDSAVYLCASSLDRTSGGSYEQYFGPGTRLTVT.

The rearrangement links TRBV5-6 to TRBJ2-7, with D hard to call. Germline V gene lookup returns CDR1 SGHDT and CDR2 YYEEEE. This CDR3 region has 14 residues. Trimming cost V 4 bases and J 2 bases, with 13 bases left between them. CDR3 DNA: TGTGCCAGCAGCCCAGCCGGCGGTGCCTACGAGCAGTACTTC. As protein: CASSPAGGAYEQYF.

The J gene is TRBJ1-5, the V gene TRBV28, with a weak D call TRBD1 (5 bases). Germline V CDR1 and CDR2: MDHEN, SYDVKM. The CDR3 loop spans 14 amino acids. V was shortened by 2 bases and J by 7 bases, with 12 bases between the two germline ends. Written as DNA, the CDR3 is TGTGCCAGCAGTTTAGGGGGAGGGGCACAGCCCCAGCATTTT. It encodes CASSLGGGAQPQHF. The full variable domain, in which reference TRBV28 and TRBJ1-5 provide the parts outside the CDR3, is DVKVTQSSRYLVKRTGEKVFLECVQDMDHENMFWYRQDPGLGLRLIYFSYDVKMKEKGDIPEGYSVSREKKERFSLILESASTNQTSMYLCASSLGGGAQPQHFGDGTRLSIL.

The chain is built from TRBV4-3 and TRBJ1-1; perhaps TRBD1 as D (6 bases). V was shortened by 0 bases and J by 4 bases, with 9 bases between the two germline ends. This CDR3 is built from 14 residues. Germline CDR1 is LGHNA and CDR2 is YSLEER. CDR3 sequence: CASSQDGGGTEAFF. For the CDR3, the DNA is TGCGCCAGCAGCCAAGATGGAGGGGGCACTGAAGCTTTCTTT.

V is TRBV6-1 and J is TRBJ1-5, with D unclear. Germline CDR1 reads MNHNS; CDR2 reads SASEGT. CDR3 length: 13 amino acids. Trimming left V 0 bases short and J 7 bases short, with 7 bases between. The CDR3 protein is CASSEALRQPQHF. DNA for the CDR3: TGTGCCAGCAGTGAAGCGCTGAGGCAGCCCCAGCATTTT.

This clone appeared a few times. V usage is TRBV16 and J usage is TRBJ1-6, with 10 positions matching TRBD1. The CDR3 has 19 residues. Losses at the gene ends were 4 bases for V and 7 bases for J; bases not matched to a gene: 16. In germline, CDR1 is KGHSY, CDR2 FQNENV. CDR3 sequence reads: CASSLLFTGTGAGNSPLHF. CDR3 in DNA: TGTGCCAGCAGCCTATTATTTACCGGGACAGGGGCAGGGAATTCACCCCTCCACTTT.